This T cell receptor (beta chain) comes out of a study of blood T cell repertoires in COVID-19. Study details: Samples of COVID-19 (acute and convalescent) were obtained from the United States, Italy and Spain. T cells, B-cell-depleted T cells, or PBMCs provided the cDNA or gDNA that served as material.

V was shortened by 3 bases and J by 7 bases, with 14 bases between the two germline ends. This CDR3 is built from 14 residues. CDR1 and CDR2 from the germline V gene are LNHDA and SQIVND (reference sequence). Methods used by the authors: Amplification of reference gene primers was used by the study to estimate nucleated cell counts. Data came from immunoSEQ multiplex PCR; TCRdb stores just in-frame clones and leaves some out. V and J calls and clone size come straight from that table; D and trimming were deduced from the DNA. The table shows 48,000 or so clones, with approximately 87% occurring only once.

The receptor's source is a woman between 55 and 75 years old with acute or convalescent COVID-19. The chain uses TRBV19 and TRBJ2-3, with a possible D match to TRBD2 (5 bases). The sequencing sample was made of peripheral blood. CDR3 coding DNA: TGTGCCAGTAGTATCTCTTTTAGCGTCCATACGCAGTATTTT. This codes for CASSISFSVHTQYF.